The present entry profiles one T cell receptor beta chain with its context. Its antigen is undetermined. Using immunoSEQ multiplex PCR, the repertoire was profiled, and TCRdb retains in-frame clones only, with some absent. The profile shows approximately 80,000 clones, approximately 95% of them singletons. This entry belongs to a study of T cell clonotyping in hematopoietic cell transplantation. Specified time point: recipient sample about 28 days before transplant, after cytoreduction. The germline gives CDR1 MNHNS, CDR2 SASEGT. The CDR3 is 13 amino acids. Trimming cost V 11 bases and J 1 base; bases outside gene matches: 5. Study-level findings and limits: Broader posttransplant TCR repertoire diversity was predicted by graft donor and pretransplant recipient Inverse Simpson Index values.

The starting material was peripheral blood mononuclear cells, obtained before stem cell transplant. The J gene is TRBJ1-1, the V gene TRBV6-1; 9 bases fit TRBD1. The receptor was derived from a woman aged 45 to 65 with acute myeloid leukemia. Some clones in this sample may be carry-over from other donors' samples. The CDR3 DNA reads as TGTGCCGCTGGGACAGGGAGGAACACTGAAGCTTTCTTT. Translated: CAAGTGRNTEAFF.